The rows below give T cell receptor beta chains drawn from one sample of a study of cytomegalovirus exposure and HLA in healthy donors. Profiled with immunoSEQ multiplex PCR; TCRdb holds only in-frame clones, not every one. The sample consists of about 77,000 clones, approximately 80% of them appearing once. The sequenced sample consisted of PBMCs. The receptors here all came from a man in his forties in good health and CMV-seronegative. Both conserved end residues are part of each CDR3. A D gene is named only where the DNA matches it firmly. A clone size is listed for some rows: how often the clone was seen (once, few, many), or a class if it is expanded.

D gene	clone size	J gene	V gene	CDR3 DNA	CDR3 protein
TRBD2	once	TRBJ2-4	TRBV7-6	TGTGCCAGCAGCCCGGGCGGGGGGGTAGCCAAAAACATTCAGTACTTC	CASSPGGGVAKNIQYF
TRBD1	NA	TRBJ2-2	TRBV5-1	TGCGCCAGCAGCACAGGACAGGGGTACACCGGGGAGCTGTTTTTT	CASSTGQGYTGELFF
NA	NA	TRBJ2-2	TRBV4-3	TGCGCCAGCAGCCAAGCAGACAGGAACACCGGGGAGCTGTTTTTT	CASSQADRNTGELFF
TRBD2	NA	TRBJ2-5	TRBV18	TGTGCCAGCTCAGAGGTAGCGGGGGCCCCTCAAGAGACCCAGTACTTC	CASSEVAGAPQETQYF
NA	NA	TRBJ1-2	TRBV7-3	TGTGCCAGCAGCTCGAACGGGGGGGGTTATGGCTACACCTTC	CASSSNGGGYGYTF
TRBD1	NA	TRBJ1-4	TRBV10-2	TGCGCCAGCAGGGAGCCGGGACAGGCTCCAACTAATGAAAAACTGTTTTTT	CASREPGQAPTNEKLFF
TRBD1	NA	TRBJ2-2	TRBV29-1	TGCAGCGTTGGGGGACAGGTCGACACCGGGGAGCTGTTTTTT	CSVGGQVDTGELFF
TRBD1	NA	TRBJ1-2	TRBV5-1	TGCGCCAGCAGCTTGGATCCAGGGGGCGTGGACTATGGCTACACCTTC	CASSLDPGGVDYGYTF
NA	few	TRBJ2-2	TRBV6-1	TGTGCCAGCAGTGAGCCCGGAGAGAACACCGGGGAGCTGTTTTTT	CASSEPGENTGELFF
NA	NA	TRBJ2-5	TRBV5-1	TGCGCCAGCAGCTTGGCCGACACCGGAGGGGAGACCCAGTACTTC	CASSLADTGGETQYF
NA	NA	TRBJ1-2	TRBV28	TGTGCCAGCAGGACTGATCCTAACTATGGCTACACCTTC	CASRTDPNYGYTF
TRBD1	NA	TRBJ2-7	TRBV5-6	TGTGCCAGCAGCCCCGGGACAGCCTACGAGCAGTACTTC	CASSPGTAYEQYF
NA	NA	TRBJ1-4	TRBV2	TGTGCCAGCTTCCAAACCCGGGTCCTTAATGAAAAACTGTTTTTT	CASFQTRVLNEKLFF
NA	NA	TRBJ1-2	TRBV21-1	TGTGCCAGCAGCAAAAAGACTCAGGGCTACACCTTC	CASSKKTQGYTF
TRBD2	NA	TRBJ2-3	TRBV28	TGTGCCAGCAGTCTTAGCGGGGGCGGGGATACGCAGTATTTT	CASSLSGGGDTQYF
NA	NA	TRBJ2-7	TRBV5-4	TGTGCCAGCAGCTTGGGGGGCTCCTATTACGAGCAGTACTTC	CASSLGGSYYEQYF
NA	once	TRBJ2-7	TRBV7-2	TGTGCCAGCAGCCCGACCGACACCTCCTACGAGCAGTACTTC	CASSPTDTSYEQYF
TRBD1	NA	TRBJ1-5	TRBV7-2	TGTGCCAGCAGCGCACAGGGGAATAGCAATCAGCCCCAGCATTTT	CASSAQGNSNQPQHF
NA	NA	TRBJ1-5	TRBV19	TGTGCCACCGAACGGACACGCAATCAGCCCCAGCATTTT	CATERTRNQPQHF
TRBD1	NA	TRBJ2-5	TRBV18	TGTGCCAGCTCAGACTCGGACAGGGGATGGGAGACCCAGTACTTC	CASSDSDRGWETQYF
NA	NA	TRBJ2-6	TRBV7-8	TGTGCCAGCAGCTTAGAGTACAGGAATGGGGCCAACGTCCTGACTTTC	CASSLEYRNGANVLTF
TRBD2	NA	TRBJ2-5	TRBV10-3	TGTGCCATCAAGAGGGGACTAGCGGGGGGAGAGGGAGAGACCCAGTACTTC	CAIKRGLAGGEGETQYF
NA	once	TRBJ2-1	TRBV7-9	TGTGCCAGCAGCCCTCAGGGGAGAGGTGAGCAGTTCTTC	CASSPQGRGEQFF
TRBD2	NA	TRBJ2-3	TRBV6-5	TGTGCCAGCAGTCTAATAGCGGGGGGGCGAAATACGCAGTATTTT	CASSLIAGGRNTQYF
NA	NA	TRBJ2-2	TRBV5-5	TGTGCCAGCAGCCCGAGGGTGACTCCCGGGGAGCTGTTTTTT	CASSPRVTPGELFF
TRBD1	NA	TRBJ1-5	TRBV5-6	TGTGCCAGCAGCGCGGACAGGGATCAGCCCCAGCATTTT	CASSADRDQPQHF
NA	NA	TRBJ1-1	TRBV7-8	TGTGCCAGCAGCCTTCCGGGGGGAGACACTGAAGCTTTCTTT	CASSLPGGDTEAFF
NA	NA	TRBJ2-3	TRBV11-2	TGTGCCAGCAGCTTAGAGGGGGGGGCGGCTGATACGCAGTATTTT	CASSLEGGAADTQYF
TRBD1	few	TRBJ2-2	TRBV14	TGTGCCAGCAGCGAACAGGGGTGGGCCGGGGAGCTGTTTTTT	CASSEQGWAGELFF
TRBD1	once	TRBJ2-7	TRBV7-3	TGTGCCAGCAGCTCCTCCCAGGGGGCCGAGCAGTACTTC	CASSSSQGAEQYF
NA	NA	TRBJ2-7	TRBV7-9	TGTGCCAGCAGCTTAGGCCAGGGAAAGACCTACGAGCAGTACTTC	CASSLGQGKTYEQYF
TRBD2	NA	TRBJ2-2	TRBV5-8	TGTGCCAGCAGCAGGACTAGCGGATCGGTGGGCACCGGGGAGCTGTTTTTT	CASSRTSGSVGTGELFF
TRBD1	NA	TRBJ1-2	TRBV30	TGTGCCTGGAGAGGACAGGGGGCATATGATGGCTACACCTTC	CAWRGQGAYDGYTF
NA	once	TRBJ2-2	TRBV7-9	TGTGCCAGCAGCTTAGCGGACAGGAACACCGGGGAGCTGTTTTTT	CASSLADRNTGELFF
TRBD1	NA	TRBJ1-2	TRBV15	TGTGCCACCAGCAGACCATTCCAGACAGGGAACTATGGCTACACCTTC	CATSRPFQTGNYGYTF
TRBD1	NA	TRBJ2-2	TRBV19	TGTGCCAGCAGGGGACAGGGCGGCACCGGGGAGCTGTTTTTT	CASRGQGGTGELFF
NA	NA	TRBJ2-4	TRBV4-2	TGTGCCAGCAGCCCCGGGTCTCCGGTCGCCAAAAACATTCAGTACTTC	CASSPGSPVAKNIQYF
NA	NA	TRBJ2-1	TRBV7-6	TGTGCCAGCAGCCCCAGGGCCGTTCCCCCATACAATGAGCAGTTCTTC	CASSPRAVPPYNEQFF
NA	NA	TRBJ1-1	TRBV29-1	TGCAGCGCCCTTCCGGGGAACACTGAAGCTTTCTTT	CSALPGNTEAFF
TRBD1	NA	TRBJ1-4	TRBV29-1	TGCAGCGCGCGACAGGGACATGAAAAACTGTTTTTT	CSARQGHEKLFF